Listed below are T cell receptor beta chains from one sample, sequenced in a study of T-cell reconstitution after alpha-beta-depleted transplantation in children. TCRdb called the PCR reads again in MiXCR, with one record for every CDR3 protein. The table shows approximately 230,000 distinct CDR3 sequences, with 24% occurring only once. Sequenced material: PBMCs, mostly from graft donor cells, taken 360 days after TCRalphabeta/CD19-depleted stem cell transplant. These receptors came from a female patient between 2 and 15 years old who had a stem cell transplant for congenital amegakaryocytic thrombocytopenia, so the T cells may come from the graft donor. Each CDR3 is given with its conserved first and last residue. Clone size appears in some rows only: once, few, many, or a class for an expanded clone.

.	TRBV5-4	CASSFPGQGARYNEQFF
.	TRBV5-1	CASSLQVTGETQYF
few	TRBV10-1	CASSEGTGKEQYF
.	TRBV29-1	CSVKKDGGSYGYTF
many	TRBV5-5	CASSLRGTNYYEQYF
few	TRBV15	CATSRERARETQYF
few	TRBV4-2	CASSQHPSNYGYTF
few	TRBV3-1	CASSQESPDTQYF
.	TRBV7-8	CASSVGPTSAYEQYF
many	TRBV7-8	CASSSNRTSPYNEQFF
few	TRBV7-3	CASSPTEYYPGDTQYF